This T cell receptor (beta chain) was sequenced during a study of T cell repertoires in aging, cancer and after chemotherapy. Study details: Clear clonal overlap appeared across healthy donor samples taken over several months to years.

Rearranged V-D-J TRB sequences were amplified with a mixed TRB-A/B primer pool. TCRdb reanalysed the multiplex PCR reads using MiXCR and keeps one entry per CDR3 protein. The sample has more than 9,000 distinct CDR3 sequences, approximately 30% seen once. General study findings and limits: The repertoire data cannot show anything about immunological memory following chemotherapy. Healthy donors lost TCR diversity with age mainly through richness, cancer patients through richness and evenness.

This clonotype was seen more than once but under ten times. The antigen remains undetermined. The template was genomic DNA from peripheral blood, not RNA. The V gene's germline CDR1 is LNHDA and CDR2 SQIVND (reference sequence). This CDR3 contains 16 residues. The V end was cut by 3 bases, the J end by 5 bases, with 18 bases between. The sequence was obtained from a human donor in good health. The sample was blood. V and J are TRBV19 and TRBJ2-3; D not certain. The CDR3 DNA is TGTGCCAGTAGTATGCGCGAGCGTCGCTCCGGAGATACGCAGTATTTT. Protein: CASSMRERRSGDTQYF. The whole variable domain, filled in from reference TRBV19 and TRBJ2-3, reads DGGITQSPKYLFRKEGQNVTLSCEQNLNHDAMYWYRQDPGQGLRLIYYSQIVNDFQKGDIAEGYSVSREKKESFPLTVTSAQKNPTAFYLCASSMRERRSGDTQYFGPGTRLTVL.